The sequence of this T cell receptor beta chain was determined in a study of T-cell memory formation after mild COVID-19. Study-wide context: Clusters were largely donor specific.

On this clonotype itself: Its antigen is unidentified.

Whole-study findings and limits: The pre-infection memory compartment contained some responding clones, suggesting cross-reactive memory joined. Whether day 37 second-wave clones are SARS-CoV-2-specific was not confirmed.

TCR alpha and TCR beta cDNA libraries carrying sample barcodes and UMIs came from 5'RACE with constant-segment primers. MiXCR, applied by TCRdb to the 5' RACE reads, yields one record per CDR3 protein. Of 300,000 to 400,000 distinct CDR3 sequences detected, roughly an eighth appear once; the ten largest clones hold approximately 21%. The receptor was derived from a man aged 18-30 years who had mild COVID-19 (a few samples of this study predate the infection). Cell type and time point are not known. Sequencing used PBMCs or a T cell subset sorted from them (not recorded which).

The CDR3 coding sequence is TGTGCCAGCGGGCGCCTTATCACCGACTCTGGAAACACCATATATTTT. This encodes CASGRLITDSGNTIYF. This chain uses TRBV6-6 with TRBJ1-3; D gene unclear. V lost 8 bases and J lost 0, with 17 bases in between. This CDR3 is 16 amino acids long. In germline, CDR1 is MNHNY, CDR2 SVGAGI (reference sequence).